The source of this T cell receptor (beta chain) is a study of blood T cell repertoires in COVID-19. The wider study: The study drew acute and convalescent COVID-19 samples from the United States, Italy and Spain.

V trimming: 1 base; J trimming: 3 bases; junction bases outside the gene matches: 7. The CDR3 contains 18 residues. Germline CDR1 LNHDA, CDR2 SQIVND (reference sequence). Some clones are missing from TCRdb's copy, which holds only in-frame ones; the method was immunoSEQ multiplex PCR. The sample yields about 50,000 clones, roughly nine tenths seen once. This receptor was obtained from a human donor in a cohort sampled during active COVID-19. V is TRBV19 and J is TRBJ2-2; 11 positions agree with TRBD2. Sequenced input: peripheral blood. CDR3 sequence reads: CASSIVPTSGGYTGELFF. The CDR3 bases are TGTGCCAGTAGTATAGTCCCCACTAGCGGGGGTTACACCGGGGAGCTGTTTTTT.